Below are 27 T cell receptor beta chains sequenced from a single sample in a study of early T cells in non-severe SARS-CoV-2 infection. TCRdb re-called the 5' RACE reads with MiXCR, one entry per CDR3 protein. This sample carries 54,000 or so distinct CDR3 sequences, around 13% of them seen once, and the ten largest clones take less than 6%. The sequenced sample was whole blood. These receptor sequences come from an adult who was a healthcare worker with PCR-confirmed SARS-CoV-2 infection or an uninfected control (not recorded which).

The chain is built from TRBV7-2 and TRBJ2-3, with TRBD2 identical over 13 bases. The CDR3 has 17 amino acids. The junction had 7 bases not matched to a gene; V was cut back by 3 bases and J by 4 bases. Germline-derived CDR1 and CDR2 are SGHTA and FQGNSA. The CDR3 DNA follows: TGTGCCAGCAGCTTCCAAGGACTAGCGGGGGTGGCAGATACGCAGTATTTT. It specifies CASSFQGLAGVADTQYF.

J is TRBJ2-7 and V is TRBV11-2; D is possibly TRBD1 (6 bases). V lost 5 bases to trimming and J lost 3 bases, with 11 bases between them. The CDR3 has 13 residues. Germline V lookup: CDR1 SGHAT, CDR2 FQNNGV. The CDR3 region has the DNA TGTGCCAGCAGCCGACAGGCCCACTACGAGCAGTACTTC. This sequence encodes CASSRQAHYEQYF. The full variable domain, rest sourced from reference TRBV11-2 and TRBJ2-7, is EAGVAQSPRYKIIEKRQSVAFWCNPISGHATLYWYQQILGQGPKLLIQFQNNGVVDDSQLPKDRFSAERLKGVDSTLKIQPAKLEDSAVYLCASSRQAHYEQYFGPGTRLTVT.

This clonotype was counted a few times. The genes are TRBV11-2 and TRBJ2-7; a possible D gene is TRBD2 (5 bases). V gave up 5 bases and J gave up 6 bases, with 20 bases separating them. This CDR3 comprises 15 residues. Germline CDR1 is SGHAT and CDR2 is FQNNGV. The CDR3 DNA is TGTGCCAGCAGCCTGGGAGAGTGGGTGGGTTCCGAGCAGTACTTC. It is translated as CASSLGEWVGSEQYF.

This clonotype was detected a few times. V and J are TRBV25-1 and TRBJ1-1, with D possibly being TRBD1 (5 bases). Trimming pared 1 base from V and 4 bases from J, leaving 19 bases between. The CDR3 is 17 residues long. Germline V gene data show CDR1 as MGHDK and CDR2 as SYGVNS. The chain's CDR3 is CASSELAGGGRSTEAFF. In DNA, the CDR3 is TGTGCCAGCAGTGAATTAGCCGGGGGAGGGCGGTCCACTGAAGCTTTCTTT.

This clonotype came up a few times. The genes are TRBV4-1 and TRBJ2-3; 9 positions match TRBD1. This CDR3 is 19 amino acids long. The V and J ends lost 0 bases and 0 bases, in that order; junction bases with no gene match: 10. Germline-derived CDR1 and CDR2 are MGHRA and YSYEKL. The DNA of the CDR3 is TGCGCCAGCAGCCAAGATAGGTGGGCCGGGACAGGGAGCACAGATACGCAGTATTTT. This translates into CASSQDRWAGTGSTDTQYF.

This clonotype was counted many times. CDR3 nucleotides: TGTGCCTGGGACTACGGGACAGGGACTACCTACGAGCAGTACTTC. It is translated as CAWDYGTGTTYEQYF. The chain joins TRBV30 to TRBJ2-7; 9 nucleotides align to TRBD1. V trimming: 5 bases; J trimming: 2 bases; junction bases outside the gene matches: 10. The CDR3 runs to 15 residues. CDR1 and CDR2 (germline): GTSNPN, SVGIG (reference sequence). The entire variable domain, with the rest obtained from reference TRBV30 and TRBJ2-7, is as follows: SQTIHQWPATLVQPVGSPLSLECTVEGTSNPNLYWYRQAAGRGLQLLFYSVGIGQISSEVPQNLSASRPQDRQFILSSKKLLLSDSGFYLCAWDYGTGTTYEQYFGPGTRLTVT.

In its sample, this clonotype was seen many times. The rearrangement uses TRBV28 and TRBJ1-2, with TRBD1 matching 7 bases. J was trimmed by 6 bases and V by 6 bases; bases with no gene match: 4. This CDR3 comprises 12 residues. Germline-derived CDR1 and CDR2 are MDHEN and SYDVKM. The CDR3 nucleotides are TGTGCCAGCAGGAGACAGGGCGATGGCTACACCTTC. Translating gives CASRRQGDGYTF.

This clonotype was picked up many times. The genes are TRBV5-4 and TRBJ1-2, with 7 bases identical to TRBD1. This CDR3 has 17 residues. V was pared by 3 bases and J by 6 bases, with 17 bases of the junction left unmatched. Germline V gene sequence: CDR1 SGHNT, CDR2 YYREEE (reference sequence). CDR3 DNA: TGTGCCAGCAGCTCCCAAACCCTCCGACAGGGTTCGGATGGCTACACCTTC. This encodes CASSSQTLRQGSDGYTF.

The V gene is TRBV19, the J gene TRBJ2-1; 9 nucleotides align to TRBD2. From germline, CDR1 is LNHDA and CDR2 SQIVND (reference sequence). There are 15 residues in the CDR3. The V gene end was trimmed by 4 bases and the J gene end by 8 bases; junction bases not matched to a gene: 9. CDR3 in amino acids: CASSTGTSRRDEQFF. The CDR3 nucleotides are TGTGCCAGTAGTACCGGGACTAGCAGGAGAGATGAGCAGTTCTTC.

Comment on this clonotype: The conserved phenylalanine or tryptophan normally closing the CDR3 is absent here, so this likely arose from a read error. The chain carries TRBV29-1 and TRBJ2-1; 8 positions agree with TRBD2. The CDR3 has 14 residues. J lost 2 bases, V lost 7 bases, and 7 bases had no gene match. CDR1 is SQVTM and CDR2 is ANQGSEA in the germline V gene. CDR3 DNA: TGCAGCGCCCAGAGCGGGAGTACCTACAATGAGCAGTTCTCC. This codes for CSAQSGSTYNEQFS.

Comments on this clonotype: The junction departs from the called germline gene at one end, perhaps through a read error. The CDR3 loop reads CASSYEGQGYGYIF. The CDR3 DNA follows: TGTGCCAGCAGTTACGAAGGACAGGGCTATGGCTACATCTTC. The chain joins TRBV6-5 to TRBJ1-2; 8 bases fit TRBD1. Germline V gene sequence: CDR1 MNHEY, CDR2 SVGAGI. CDR3 size: 14 residues.

This clonotype was observed a few times. The chain joins TRBV10-3 to TRBJ1-6, with a possible D match to TRBD1 (6 bases). The V end was cut by 3 bases, the J end by 4 bases, with 7 bases between. Germline V lookup: CDR1 ENHRY, CDR2 SYGVKD. The CDR3 is 14 amino acids. The CDR3 loop is CAISEQGYNSPLHF. CDR3 coding DNA: TGTGCCATCAGTGAACAGGGATATAATTCACCCCTCCACTTT.

This clonotype has just a few counts. CDR3 in amino acids: CASSLWRLAGGPGEQFF. In DNA form, the CDR3 reads TGTGCCAGCAGTTTATGGAGACTAGCGGGAGGGCCTGGTGAGCAGTTCTTC. The rearrangement joins TRBV28 to TRBJ2-1; 14 bases agree with TRBD2. Per germline, CDR1 MDHEN and CDR2 SYDVKM. The J segment lost 9 bases and the V segment lost 0 bases, leaving 7 bases of the junction unmatched. This CDR3 spans 17 amino acids.

In this sample, this clonotype turned up a few times. V usage is TRBV6-6 and J usage is TRBJ2-3; possibly TRBD2 for D (5 bases). The CDR3 totals 16 residues. Germline V gives CDR1 MNHNY, CDR2 SVGAGI (reference sequence). The germline V and J ends were trimmed by 5 bases and 0 bases, with 15 bases remaining between them. In DNA form, the CDR3 reads TGTGCCAGCAGTACACGGACTGCCTCTAGCACAGATACGCAGTATTTT. Translating it yields CASSTRTASSTDTQYF.

This clonotype was seen at least ten times. The gene calls are TRBV12-3 or TRBV12-4 and TRBJ1-1; weak D call: TRBD1 (5 bases). V lost 5 bases and J lost 7, with 14 bases in between. This CDR3 has 13 residues. As DNA, the CDR3 is TGTGCCAGCAGTCTCCAATGGGGGAGTGAAGCTTTCTTT. Translated, it gives CASSLQWGSEAFF.

The chain carries TRBV25-1 and TRBJ2-7; a possible D gene is TRBD1 (5 bases). The germline V gene has CDR1 MGHDK and CDR2 SYGVNS. V was cut by 3 bases and J by 2 bases, with 14 bases left in between. This CDR3 region has 15 residues. The CDR3 sequence: CASSDVGTGAYEQYF. The CDR3, as DNA: TGTGCCAGCAGTGACGTCGGAACAGGCGCCTACGAGCAGTACTTC.

This clonotype was detected many times. The rearrangement links TRBV18 to TRBJ2-3; the D call may be TRBD1 or TRBD2 (5 bases each). The CDR3 covers 12 residues. Trimming took off 5 bases at V and 11 bases at J, with 14 bases between the two ends. Germline CDR1 KGHSH, CDR2 LQKENI. CDR3 residues: CASSTGTSRQYF. CDR3 sequence (DNA): TGTGCCAGCTCAACCGGGACCTCTAGGCAGTATTTT.

The V and J genes are TRBV5-1 and TRBJ1-1; 8 bases are a match to TRBD1. The CDR3 contains 15 residues. V dropped 4 bases and J dropped 5; count of bases not matched to a gene: 10. The germline V gene encodes CDR1 SGHRS and CDR2 YFSETQ. This chain's CDR3 is CASSPGGQGGTEAFF. The CDR3 nucleotides read TGCGCCAGCAGCCCGGGCGGACAGGGTGGTACTGAAGCTTTCTTT. The variable domain in full, with the rest retrieved from reference TRBV5-1 and TRBJ1-1, is KAGVTQTPRYLIKTRGQQVTLSCSPISGHRSVSWYQQTPGQGLQFLFEYFSETQRNKGNFPGRFSGRQFSNSRSEMNVSTLELGDSALYLCASSPGGQGGTEAFFGQGTRLTVV.

This clonotype was observed many times. V is TRBV15 and J is TRBJ2-6; D remains ambiguous. CDR3 length: 16 amino acids. Germline values: CDR1 LNHNV, CDR2 YYDKDF (reference sequence). The germline V and J ends were trimmed by 4 bases and 0 bases, with 10 bases remaining between them. The DNA of the CDR3 is TGTGCCACCAGCACAGGTTTGGTCTCTGGGGCCAACGTCCTGACTTTC. Its translation is CATSTGLVSGANVLTF.

At least ten counts were recorded for this clonotype. The chain joins TRBV7-6 to TRBJ2-2; D unresolved. The ends were cut back, 0 bases at V and 2 bases at J, with 7 bases in the middle. CDR1 SGHVS and CDR2 FNYEAQ come from the germline V gene. The CDR3 sequence is 15 residues long. The CDR3 here is CASSLAVTNTGELFF. CDR3 nucleotides: TGTGCCAGCAGCTTAGCGGTCACTAACACCGGGGAGCTGTTTTTT.

V and J are TRBV3-1 and TRBJ2-1; TRBD1 matches 8 bases. This CDR3 contains 15 residues. CDR1 is LGHDT and CDR2 is YNNKEL in the germline V gene (reference sequence). Trimming removed 4 bases from V and 3 bases from J; junction bases left unmatched: 5. The CDR3: CASSPSTGGYNEQFF. CDR3 nucleotides: TGTGCCAGCAGCCCCTCTACAGGGGGCTACAATGAGCAGTTCTTC.

The rearrangement uses TRBV10-3 and TRBJ2-5; 11 bases are a match to TRBD1. Germline lookup yields CDR1 ENHRY and CDR2 SYGVKD. CDR3 length equals 13 residues. Unmatched junction bases numbered 4, after V lost 9 bases and J lost 4 bases. This chain's CDR3 is CAIKDRGLETQYF. As DNA, the CDR3 is TGTGCCATAAAGGACAGGGGGCTAGAGACCCAGTACTTC.

This clonotype showed up many times. The chain is built from TRBV7-3 and TRBJ1-3, with no clear D. The CDR3 length is 13 residues. Germline V gene sequence: CDR1 SGHTA, CDR2 FQGTGA. Between the trimmed V and J ends, which lost 4 bases and 0 bases, there was a span of 4 bases. DNA for the CDR3: TGTGCCAGCAGCTCTGACTCTGGAAACACCATATATTTT. The encoded protein is CASSSDSGNTIYF.

In this sample, this clonotype turned up a few times. The CDR3 region is CASSIALTGTIQYSYEQYF. The CDR3 region has the DNA TGTGCCAGTAGTATAGCCCTCACAGGGACAATACAATACTCCTACGAGCAGTACTTC. The chain employs TRBV19 and TRBJ2-7; the D gene is possibly TRBD1 (6 bases). CDR1 and CDR2 from the germline V gene are LNHDA and SQIVND (reference sequence). Trimming cost V 1 base and J 0 bases, with 22 bases left between them. The length of the CDR3 is 19 residues.

The chain links TRBV6-2 or TRBV6-3 to TRBJ2-7, with 7 bases that match TRBD1. The CDR3 covers 14 residues. Germline V gene lookup returns CDR1 MNHEY and CDR2 SVGEGT. Unmatched junction bases numbered 5, after V lost 4 bases and J lost 2 bases. The CDR3 sequence is CASSSGQVPYEQYF. The CDR3 DNA reads TGTGCCAGCAGTTCAGGACAGGTACCCTACGAGCAGTACTTC.

This clonotype has only a few counts. The chain recombines TRBV19 with TRBJ2-1; tentative D call: TRBD1 (6 bases). The CDR3 totals 14 residues. Trimming cost V 5 bases and J 7 bases, with 15 bases left between them. The V gene's germline CDR1 is LNHDA and CDR2 SQIVND (reference sequence). CDR3 region: CASSERRGSNEQFF. DNA for the CDR3: TGTGCCAGTAGTGAACGCAGGGGCTCTAATGAGCAGTTCTTC. The full variable domain, rest sourced from reference TRBV19 and TRBJ2-1, is DGGITQSPKYLFRKEGQNVTLSCEQNLNHDAMYWYRQDPGQGLRLIYYSQIVNDFQKGDIAEGYSVSREKKESFPLTVTSAQKNPTAFYLCASSERRGSNEQFFGPGTRLTVL.

This clonotype was counted only a few times. This chain uses TRBV9 with TRBJ2-1; D might be TRBD2 (5 bases). Germline V gene data show CDR1 as SGDLS and CDR2 as YYNGEE. V was cut by 0 bases and J by 0 bases, with 10 bases left in between. The CDR3 is 16 residues long. CDR3 DNA: TGTGCCAGCAGCGTAGCGGGATGGGGCTCCTACAATGAGCAGTTCTTC. It codes for CASSVAGWGSYNEQFF.